The rows below give T cell receptor beta chains drawn from one sample of a study of T cells in Graves' hyperthyroidism and ophthalmopathy. Via MiXCR, TCRdb re-called the multiplex PCR reads, giving one row per CDR3 protein. Of approximately 330,000 distinct CDR3 sequences listed, 18% were seen once; the top ten hold less than 65%. Sequenced input: blood. These receptors were collected from a woman aged 50 to 60 with Graves' hyperthyroidism. The CDR3 runs from the conserved cysteine through the conserved F or W. Each record gives: D gene, J gene, clone size, V gene, CDR3 protein, CDR3 DNA. D genes are given only for firm matches. Size tells how often a clone was seen (once, few, many) or the class of an expanded clone, and some rows leave it out.

NA,TRBJ2-7,once,TRBV6-1,CASSESGTWIYEQYF,TGTGCCAGCAGTGAATCTGGGACCTGGATCTACGAGCAGTACTTC
NA,TRBJ1-5,NA,TRBV28,CASSFQLRVGGNQPQHF,TGTGCCAGCAGTTTTCAGTTACGGGTTGGGGGCAATCAGCCCCAGCATTTT
TRBD1,TRBJ1-1,few,TRBV20-1,CSAASDRGRHTEAFF,TGCAGTGCCGCCTCGGACAGGGGAAGGCACACTGAAGCTTTCTTT
NA,TRBJ2-1,NA,TRBV6-1,CASSRLGIGTNEQFF,TGTGCCAGCAGCCGGCTGGGTATTGGCACCAATGAGCAGTTCTTC
NA,TRBJ1-1,few,TRBV3-1,CASSQEKGRRGEAFF,TGTGCCAGCAGCCAAGAAAAGGGGAGACGCGGTGAAGCTTTCTTT
TRBD2,TRBJ2-1,NA,TRBV12-5,CASGLAGRVDEQFF,TGTGCTAGTGGTTTGGCAGGGAGGGTCGATGAGCAGTTCTTC
TRBD1,TRBJ2-1,many,TRBV5-1,CASSLTGTGHNEQFF,TGCGCCAGCAGCTTAACCGGGACAGGCCACAATGAGCAGTTCTTC
NA,TRBJ2-3,few,TRBV7-8,CASSFIERVPSTDTQYF,TGTGCCAGCAGCTTCATCGAGCGGGTCCCGAGCACAGATACGCAGTATTTT
NA,TRBJ1-5,few,TRBV10-3,CAISPGTSGNGPQHF,TGTGCCATCAGCCCCGGGACATCGGGGAACGGGCCCCAGCATTTT
NA,TRBJ2-1,NA,TRBV19,CASSIGITYNEQFF,TGTGCCAGTAGTATAGGGATCACCTACAATGAGCAGTTCTTC
NA,TRBJ2-7,many,TRBV13,CASSSRYGTANSYEQYF,TGTGCCAGCAGCTCCCGATACGGGACGGCCAATTCCTACGAGCAGTACTTC
NA,TRBJ1-1,many,TRBV13,CASSLTRSGGTEAFF,TGTGCCAGCAGCTTAACCCGGTCGGGGGGCACTGAAGCTTTCTTT
NA,TRBJ2-1,NA,TRBV7-6,CASSLVPGISYNEQFF,TGTGCCAGCAGCTTGGTTCCGGGGATCTCCTACAATGAGCAGTTCTTC
NA,TRBJ1-6,many,TRBV7-9,CASSENRESPLHF,TGTGCCAGCAGCGAGAACAGGGAATCACCCCTCCACTTT
NA,TRBJ2-1,NA,TRBV7-2,CASSLEGPAGRVRFF,TGTGCCAGCAGCTTGGAAGGACCAGCGGGTCGAGTCCGGTTCTTC
TRBD1,TRBJ1-1,NA,TRBV6-1,CASSEDWGTGLNTEAFF,TGTGCCAGCAGTGAAGATTGGGGGACAGGGTTGAACACTGAAGCTTTCTTT
TRBD1,TRBJ2-1,few,TRBV27,CASSMTGSNEQFF,TGTGCCAGCAGTATGACAGGGAGCAATGAGCAGTTCTTC
TRBD2,TRBJ2-1,few,TRBV11-2,CASSFQPGLPYNEQFF,TGTGCCAGCAGCTTCCAACCGGGACTACCCTACAATGAGCAGTTCTTC
TRBD2,TRBJ2-3,many,TRBV20-1,CSAPPAGEGTDTQYF,TGCAGTGCCCCTCCAGCGGGAGAAGGGACAGATACGCAGTATTTT
TRBD1,TRBJ1-2,NA,TRBV19,CASRPGTVYGYTF,TGTGCCAGTAGACCCGGGACAGTCTATGGCTACACCTTC
TRBD2,TRBJ2-7,many,TRBV27,CASSLRGLGLLEQYF,TGTGCCAGCAGTTTAAGAGGACTAGGTCTCTTGGAGCAGTACTTC
TRBD1,TRBJ1-6,few,TRBV6-1,CASSGNPGQKYNSPLHF,TGTGCCAGCAGTGGAAACCCGGGACAGAAATATAATTCACCCCTCCACTTT
NA,TRBJ1-5,few,TRBV5-5,CASSFGFAASNQPQHF,TGTGCCAGCAGCTTTGGTTTCGCGGCTAGCAATCAGCCCCAGCATTTT
NA,TRBJ2-1,NA,TRBV5-1,CASSLWGPRSSEQFF,TGCGCCAGCAGCTTGTGGGGGCCGCGATCAAGTGAGCAGTTCTTC
NA,TRBJ2-4,few,TRBV5-5,CASSRSLAKNIQYF,TGTGCCAGCTCCAGGAGCTTAGCCAAAAACATTCAGTACTTC
NA,TRBJ2-3,NA,TRBV3-1,CASSQDRGGLTISTDTQYF,TGTGCCAGCAGCCAAGATCGTGGCGGCCTAACGATTAGCACAGATACGCAGTATTTT
NA,TRBJ2-3,many,TRBV19,CASHPGHITDTQYF,TGTGCCAGCCACCCGGGACATATCACAGATACGCAGTATTTT
NA,TRBJ1-4,NA,TRBV11-2,CASSSPPNGEKLFF,TGTGCCAGCAGCTCCCCCCCCAATGGTGAAAAACTGTTTTTT
TRBD1,TRBJ2-3,NA,TRBV6-5,CASSYLGRRDRGDDTQYF,TGTGCCAGCAGTTACTTAGGCCGCCGGGACAGGGGGGACGATACGCAGTATTTT
NA,TRBJ1-5,many,TRBV12-3/TRBV12-4,CASSLGWDLEPQHF,TGTGCCAGCAGTTTAGGGTGGGATCTTGAGCCCCAGCATTTT
NA,TRBJ2-2,few,TRBV9,CASSVDVGYSGELFF,TGTGCCAGCAGCGTAGATGTAGGTTACTCCGGGGAGCTGTTTTTT
NA,TRBJ1-4,few,TRBV18,CASSPSRENEKLFF,TGTGCCAGCTCACCGTCCAGGGAGAATGAAAAACTGTTTTTT
TRBD2,TRBJ2-1,many,TRBV5-5,CASSLSVLAGLEQFF,TGTGCCAGCAGCTTGTCTGTGCTAGCGGGGTTGGAGCAGTTCTTC
NA,TRBJ1-2,many,TRBV12-3/TRBV12-4,CASSPLAGYGYTF,TGTGCCAGCAGCCCCTTGGCTGGCTATGGCTACACCTTC
NA,TRBJ1-4,NA,TRBV6-2/TRBV6-3,CASSYNGVAKLFF,TGTGCCAGCAGTTACAACGGGGTGGCCAAACTGTTTTTT
NA,TRBJ2-5,few,TRBV6-1,CASSELTAQETQYF,TGTGCCAGCAGTGAATTGACAGCTCAAGAGACCCAGTACTTC
TRBD1,TRBJ2-7,many,TRBV2,CASSAGGTGGPLGQQYF,TGTGCCAGCAGTGCTGGGGGGACAGGGGGACCCCTGGGGCAGCAGTACTTC
NA,TRBJ2-5,many,TRBV12-3/TRBV12-4,CASSLGVPGETQYF,TGTGCCAGCAGTTTAGGGGTGCCAGGGGAGACCCAGTACTTC
NA,TRBJ2-3,many,TRBV2,CASRGTTWGTQYF,TGTGCCAGCAGGGGGACAACCTGGGGTACGCAGTATTTT
NA,TRBJ1-4,few,TRBV3-1,CASGPSGTTNEKLFF,TGTGCCAGCGGTCCCTCGGGGACAACTAATGAAAAACTGTTTTTT
NA,TRBJ1-5,NA,TRBV6-1,CASSEVVRGDQPQHF,TGTGCCAGCAGTGAAGTTGTCAGGGGCGATCAGCCCCAGCATTTT
NA,TRBJ2-2,once,TRBV5-1,CASSLGDLNTGELFF,TGCGCCAGCAGCTTGGGGGACCTAAACACCGGGGAGCTGTTTTTT
NA,TRBJ1-1,many,TRBV18,CASSPSRVEEAFF,TGTGCCAGCTCACCATCCAGGGTGGAAGAAGCTTTCTTT
TRBD2,TRBJ2-3,many,TRBV15,CATSRFPRAGGSDTQYF,TGTGCCACCAGCAGATTTCCCAGAGCGGGGGGATCAGATACGCAGTATTTT
NA,TRBJ2-5,many,TRBV18,CASSPVGQETQYF,TGTGCCAGCTCACCAGTGGGGCAAGAGACCCAGTACTTC
NA,TRBJ2-1,few,TRBV3-1,CASSQEWQYNEQFF,TGTGCCAGCAGCCAAGAATGGCAGTACAATGAGCAGTTCTTC
NA,TRBJ1-5,NA,TRBV28,CASSQTSSDQPQHF,TGTGCCAGCAGTCAGACAAGTTCTGACCAGCCCCAGCATTTT
TRBD1,TRBJ2-7,few,TRBV18,CASSPGQGGSYEQYF,TGTGCCAGCTCACCAGGACAGGGTGGGTCCTACGAGCAGTACTTC
NA,TRBJ2-5,many,TRBV7-8,CASSAEDLQETQYF,TGTGCCAGCAGCGCCGAGGATCTTCAAGAGACCCAGTACTTC
NA,TRBJ2-3,many,TRBV7-2,CASSLGGPVRGGTDTQYF,TGTGCCAGCAGCTTAGGGGGGCCCGTGAGAGGGGGCACAGATACGCAGTATTTT
NA,TRBJ1-6,few,TRBV4-1,CASSQVGAIGDSPLHF,TGCGCCAGCAGCCAAGTCGGGGCCATTGGGGATTCACCCCTCCACTTT
TRBD1,TRBJ1-1,NA,TRBV30,CAWSPGGTEAFF,TGTGCCTGGAGTCCAGGGGGGACTGAAGCTTTCTTT
TRBD2,TRBJ2-1,few,TRBV7-2,CASSLISGEPYNEQFF,TGTGCCAGCAGCTTAATTAGCGGGGAGCCCTACAATGAGCAGTTCTTC
NA,TRBJ1-1,many,TRBV20-1,CSARSLTGDTEAFF,TGCAGTGCTAGGAGCCTAACAGGCGACACTGAAGCTTTCTTT